This T cell receptor beta chain originates from a study of cytomegalovirus exposure and HLA in healthy donors. General study findings and limits: Presence/absence analysis assumed near-uniform sequencing depth across donors. Owing to their indistinguishability, certain V segments, notably TRBV6-2 and TRBV6-3, were excluded.

This PCR relied on a set of 60 Vbeta primers and 13 Jbeta primers. The repertoire was sequenced with immunoSEQ multiplex PCR; TCRdb's copy has only in-frame clones and lacks some. The repertoire holds approximately 120,000 clones, with about 81% as singletons. Of note for this clone: Its antigen is still unknown.

V dropped 0 bases and J dropped 0; count of bases not matched to a gene: 6. The CDR3 covers 19 residues. Germline V lookup: CDR1 MGHRA, CDR2 YSYEKL. V gene TRBV4-1 combines with J gene TRBJ1-5; 12 bases map to TRBD1. The sequenced sample was PBMCs. The sequence was obtained from a woman aged 25 to 39 in good health and CMV-seronegative. The CDR3 coding sequence is TGCGCCAGCAGCCAAGATGCGGGACAGGGGGCATATAGCAATCAGCCCCAGCATTTT. Its protein product is CASSQDAGQGAYSNQPQHF.